This is a list of T cell receptor beta chains from one sample in a study of T cells expressing NK-cell markers. TCRdb re-analyzed the 5' RACE reads; it lists each CDR3 protein once, without DNA. The listing records some 110,000 distinct CDR3 sequences. Material: blood T cells: a sorted CD56 or NKG2C T cell subset, CD4+ or CD8+ T cells, or bulk PBMC T cells (not recorded which). The receptors stem from a woman between 18 and 75 years old in good health. Each CDR3 is given with its conserved first and last residue. Fields, in order: J gene, V gene, CDR3 protein.

TRBJ1-5	TRBV6-1	CASSGNSGAQPQHF
TRBJ2-7	TRBV9	CASSVGGSGYEQYF
TRBJ1-4	TRBV5-6	CASSLAGQMDEKLFF
TRBJ2-5	TRBV27	CASSLSFGSQETQYF
TRBJ2-2	TRBV19	CASSNPREWHTGELFF
TRBJ2-3	TRBV9	CASRASGGVTDTQYF
TRBJ2-7	TRBV20-1	CSARVLRLAAYEQYF
TRBJ2-2	TRBV24-1	CAIGTGDSTGELFF
TRBJ1-1	TRBV11-2	CASSLVGDEAFF
TRBJ1-1	TRBV19	CASSASGGAGTEAFF
TRBJ2-1	TRBV20-1	CSARGPPRASALRNEQFF
TRBJ1-2	TRBV12-3/TRBV12-4	CASSLGWQGGSKGYTF
TRBJ2-5	TRBV7-9	CASSFASARETQYF
TRBJ2-7	TRBV27	CASSSPSGPNSYEQYF
TRBJ2-3	TRBV7-8	CASSLGSGGQGLSHTQYF
TRBJ1-1	TRBV18	CASSPLGRENEAFF
TRBJ2-1	TRBV10-3	CAISNWLASVEQFF
TRBJ2-5	TRBV12-3/TRBV12-4	CASTPKGLDETQYF
TRBJ2-5	TRBV29-1	CSVPTVAGPIETQYF